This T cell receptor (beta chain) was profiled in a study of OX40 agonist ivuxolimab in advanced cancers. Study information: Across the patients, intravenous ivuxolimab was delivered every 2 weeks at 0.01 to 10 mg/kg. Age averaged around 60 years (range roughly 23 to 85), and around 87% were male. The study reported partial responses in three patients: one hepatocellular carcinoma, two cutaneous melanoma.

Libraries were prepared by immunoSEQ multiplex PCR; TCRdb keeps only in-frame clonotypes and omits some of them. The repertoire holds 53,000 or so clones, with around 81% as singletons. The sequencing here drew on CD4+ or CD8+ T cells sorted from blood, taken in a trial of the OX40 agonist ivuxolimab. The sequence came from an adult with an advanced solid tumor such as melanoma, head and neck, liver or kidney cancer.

CDR3 amino acids: CASRRRGTNEKLFF. The CDR3 coding sequence is TGCGCCAGCAGGCGGCGGGGGACTAATGAAAAACTGTTTTTT. The rearrangement links TRBV4-1 to TRBJ1-4, with D possibly matching TRBD1 (5 bases). Germline-derived CDR1 and CDR2 are MGHRA and YSYEKL. The length of the CDR3 is 14 residues. V gave up 6 bases and J gave up 2 bases, with 10 bases separating them.